The 11 T cell receptor beta chains given below trace back to one sample, sequenced in a study of cytomegalovirus exposure and HLA in healthy donors. PCR amplification relied on 60 Vbeta primers (plus 13 Jbeta primers). Sequencing used immunoSEQ multiplex PCR; TCRdb keeps in-frame clones, though not all of them. The sample yields tens of thousands of clones, just over 75% seen once. Sequencing was done on a sample of PBMCs. The origin of the receptors is a man younger than 40 in good health and CMV-seronegative.

The chain combines TRBV7-6 with TRBJ2-1; 11 bases are shared with TRBD2. The J segment lost 0 bases and the V segment lost 1 base, leaving 11 bases of the junction unmatched. CDR3 length: 20 residues. The V gene's germline CDR1 is SGHVS and CDR2 FNYEAQ. CDR3 bases: TGTGCCAGCAGCTTAGAGTCCGGACTAGCGGGTTACAGCTCCTACAATGAGCAGTTCTTC. Its translation is CASSLESGLAGYSSYNEQFF.

This clone was detected a few times. The chain couples TRBV6-1 to TRBJ2-1, with 12 bases that match TRBD1. This CDR3 has 13 amino acids. Germline V CDR1 and CDR2: MNHNS, SASEGT. Trimming took 6 bases from V and 8 from J; bases not matched to a gene: 2. The CDR3 spells CASRGTGGDEQFF. CDR3 nucleotide sequence: TGTGCCAGCAGGGGGACAGGGGGCGATGAGCAGTTCTTC.

V is TRBV7-2 and J is TRBJ1-3; a weak D match, TRBD1 (6 bases). This CDR3 region has 14 residues. V shed 6 bases and J shed 8 bases, with 17 bases lying between them. Germline V lookup: CDR1 SGHTA, CDR2 FQGNSA. The CDR3 reads CASSYHRATDTIYF. The CDR3, as DNA: TGTGCCAGCAGTTACCACAGGGCGACGGACACCATATATTTT.

V is TRBV5-1 and J is TRBJ1-1; D might be TRBD1 (6 bases). The CDR3 runs to 15 residues. V shed 4 bases and J shed 2 bases, with 15 bases lying between them. The germline V gene encodes CDR1 SGHRS and CDR2 YFSETQ. CDR3 DNA: TGCGCCAGCAGCCCAGGACAGTTTGGAAACACTGAAGCTTTCTTT. Its protein is CASSPGQFGNTEAFF. Full variable domain (remainder filled in from reference TRBV5-1 and TRBJ1-1): KAGVTQTPRYLIKTRGQQVTLSCSPISGHRSVSWYQQTPGQGLQFLFEYFSETQRNKGNFPGRFSGRQFSNSRSEMNVSTLELGDSALYLCASSPGQFGNTEAFFGQGTRLTVV.

The chain carries TRBV7-6 and TRBJ2-3; D is undetermined. This CDR3 has 14 amino acids. Germline CDR1 and CDR2: SGHVS and FNYEAQ. The ends were cut back, 2 bases at V and 1 base at J, with 7 bases in the middle. The CDR3 sequence: CASSLRQGTDTQYF. CDR3 sequence (DNA): TGTGCCAGCAGCTTAAGGCAGGGCACAGATACGCAGTATTTT.

In its sample, this clone was seen once. This chain uses TRBV19 with TRBJ1-4; TRBD1 agrees at 8 bases. Germline CDR1 reads LNHDA; CDR2 reads SQIVND (reference sequence). This CDR3 contains 15 residues. V lost 2 bases to trimming and J lost 7 bases; unmatched junction nucleotides: 6. The chain's CDR3 is CASSIRDRSPEKLFF. The DNA for the CDR3 is TGTGCCAGTAGTATAAGGGACAGGAGCCCTGAAAAACTGTTTTTT.

The chain has TRBV9 and TRBJ1-5; 7 bases are a match to TRBD1. Unmatched junction bases numbered 6, after V lost 3 bases and J lost 6 bases. This CDR3 has 14 amino acids. Looked up from germline, CDR1 is SGDLS and CDR2 is YYNGEE. CDR3 sequence reads: CASSARQGGQPQHF. In DNA, the CDR3 is TGTGCCAGCAGCGCTAGACAGGGTGGTCAGCCCCAGCATTTT.

The sample holds a few counts of this clone. The J gene is TRBJ2-7, the V gene TRBV2; 14 bases match TRBD2. Per the germline V gene, CDR1 is SNHLY and CDR2 is FYNNEI. The CDR3 consists of 16 residues. V dropped 7 bases and J dropped 0; count of bases not matched to a gene: 5. CDR3 sequence (DNA): TGTGCCAGCAATCGACTAGCGGGGGGGGACTCCTACGAGCAGTACTTC. Translating it yields CASNRLAGGDSYEQYF.

CDR3 nucleotides: TGTGCCAGCAGTGAAAGGTTCGGGAACTATGGCTACACCTTC. It translates to CASSERFGNYGYTF. The rearrangement joins TRBV6-1 to TRBJ1-2, with D hard to call. The germline V and J ends were trimmed by 2 bases and 2 bases, with 9 bases remaining between them. CDR1 is MNHNS, CDR2 SASEGT, per germline. This CDR3 has 14 residues.

This clone was seen a single time. This chain links TRBV11-2 with TRBJ2-1, with unresolved D. This CDR3 is built from 16 residues. The germline gives CDR1 SGHAT, CDR2 FQNNGV. The ends were cut back, 4 bases at V and 0 bases at J, with 13 bases in the middle. The CDR3 protein is CASSSTETSSYNEQFF. CDR3 nucleotide sequence: TGTGCCAGCAGCTCTACAGAAACGAGCTCCTACAATGAGCAGTTCTTC.

This clone was seen just once. The chain uses TRBV9 and TRBJ2-3, with 14 bases that match TRBD2. Trimming took 3 bases from V and 2 from J; bases not matched to a gene: 5. The CDR3 contains 17 residues. CDR1 is SGDLS, CDR2 YYNGEE, per germline. CDR3 protein: CASSARLAGGITDTQYF. The DNA for the CDR3 is TGTGCCAGCAGCGCACGACTAGCGGGAGGGATCACAGATACGCAGTATTTT.